The T cell receptor beta chain described here comes from a study of blood T cell repertoires in COVID-19. Study information: Sites in the United States, Italy and Spain provided acute and convalescent COVID-19 samples. Sample material is recorded as cDNA or gDNA derived from T cells, B-cell-depleted T cells, or PBMCs.

This CDR3 is built from 14 residues. Germline V gene data show CDR1 as MNHEY and CDR2 as SVGAGI. Between the trimmed V and J ends, which lost 3 bases and 4 bases, there was a span of 10 bases. This clone was recorded once. Authors' analysis steps: Nucleated cell number was recorded as an estimate derived from reference gene primer amplification. The assay was immunoSEQ multiplex PCR, and TCRdb's table has in-frame clones only and misses some. V and J calls and clone size are those listed in that table; D and trimming were worked out from the DNA. The sample has about 160,000 clones; 70% to 90% are singletons.

The chain is built from TRBV6-5 and TRBJ1-5, with D maybe TRBD1 (5 bases). The TCR originated in a man aged 35 to 55 with acute or convalescent COVID-19. Sequences were obtained from peripheral blood. CDR3 loop: CASSYDGGNQPQHF. Here the CDR3 DNA reads TGTGCCAGCAGTTATGACGGGGGGAATCAGCCCCAGCATTTT.